This T cell receptor beta chain was captured in a study of blood T cell repertoires in COVID-19. Study information: PBMCs, B-cell-depleted T cells, or T cells provided the cDNA or gDNA that made up the material.

V lost 5 bases to trimming and J lost 4 bases, with 12 bases between them. This CDR3 spans 13 amino acids. CDR1 is MNHEY and CDR2 is SMNVEV in the germline V gene (reference sequence). In the source study's methods: Estimation of nucleated cell counts was performed using reference gene primer amplification. The assay was immunoSEQ multiplex PCR, and TCRdb's table has in-frame clones only and misses some. The D gene and trimming were derived from the DNA, and the V and J assignments and clone size from that table. Among 200,000 or so clones listed, 88% were seen once. Sample: peripheral blood. The sequence came from a woman aged 40 to 49 who had recovered from COVID-19. This chain joins TRBV27 and TRBJ2-7, with D perhaps matching TRBD2 (5 bases). The CDR3 loop reads CASSAKRFYEQYF. CDR3 DNA: TGTGCCAGCAGTGCCAAGCGGTTTTACGAGCAGTACTTC.